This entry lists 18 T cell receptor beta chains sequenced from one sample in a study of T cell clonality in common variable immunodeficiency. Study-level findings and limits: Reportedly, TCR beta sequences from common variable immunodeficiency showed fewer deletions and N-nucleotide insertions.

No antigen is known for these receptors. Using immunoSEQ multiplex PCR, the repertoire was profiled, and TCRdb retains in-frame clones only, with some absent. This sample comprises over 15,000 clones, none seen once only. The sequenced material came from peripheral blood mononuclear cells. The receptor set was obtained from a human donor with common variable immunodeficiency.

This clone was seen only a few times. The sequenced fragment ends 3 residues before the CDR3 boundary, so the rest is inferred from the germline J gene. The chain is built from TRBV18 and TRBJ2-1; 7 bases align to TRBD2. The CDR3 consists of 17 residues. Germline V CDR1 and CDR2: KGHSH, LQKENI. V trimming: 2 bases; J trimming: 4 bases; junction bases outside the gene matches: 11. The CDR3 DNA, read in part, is TGTGCCAGCTCACCAGTGGGGAGCGGGGTACTATACAATGAG. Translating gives CASSPVGSGVLYNE. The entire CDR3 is CASSPVGSGVLYNEQFF.

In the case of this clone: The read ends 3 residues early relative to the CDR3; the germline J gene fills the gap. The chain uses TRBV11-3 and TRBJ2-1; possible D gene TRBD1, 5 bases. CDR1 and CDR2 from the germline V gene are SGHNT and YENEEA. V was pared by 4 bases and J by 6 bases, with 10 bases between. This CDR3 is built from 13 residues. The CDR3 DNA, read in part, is TGTGCCAGCAGCTCAAGACAGTCCAATGAG. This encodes CASSSRQSNE. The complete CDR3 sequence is CASSSRQSNEQFF.

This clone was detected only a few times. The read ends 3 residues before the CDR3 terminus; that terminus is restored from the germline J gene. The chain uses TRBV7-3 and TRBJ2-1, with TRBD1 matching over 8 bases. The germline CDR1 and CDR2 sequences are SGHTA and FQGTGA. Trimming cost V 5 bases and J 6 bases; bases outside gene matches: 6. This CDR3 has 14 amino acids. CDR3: CASSLRDRGNEQFF. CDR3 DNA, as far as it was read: TGTGCCAGCAGCCTGAGAGACAGGGGCAATGAG.

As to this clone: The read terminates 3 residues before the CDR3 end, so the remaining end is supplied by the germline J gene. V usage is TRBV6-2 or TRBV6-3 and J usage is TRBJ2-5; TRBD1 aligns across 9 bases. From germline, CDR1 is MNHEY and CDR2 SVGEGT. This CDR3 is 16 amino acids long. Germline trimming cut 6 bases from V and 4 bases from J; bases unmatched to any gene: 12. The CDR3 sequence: CASRRPGTGQRETQYF. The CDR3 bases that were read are TGTGCCAGCAGACGTCCCGGGACAGGGCAGAGAGAGACC.

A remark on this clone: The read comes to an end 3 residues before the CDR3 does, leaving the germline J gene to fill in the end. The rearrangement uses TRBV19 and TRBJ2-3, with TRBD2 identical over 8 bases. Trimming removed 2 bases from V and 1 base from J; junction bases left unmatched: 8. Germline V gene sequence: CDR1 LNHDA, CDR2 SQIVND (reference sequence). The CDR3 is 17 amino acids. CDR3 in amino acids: CASSISPVAGRTDTQYF. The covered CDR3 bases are TGTGCCAGTAGTATATCCCCTGTAGCGGGGCGCACAGATACG.

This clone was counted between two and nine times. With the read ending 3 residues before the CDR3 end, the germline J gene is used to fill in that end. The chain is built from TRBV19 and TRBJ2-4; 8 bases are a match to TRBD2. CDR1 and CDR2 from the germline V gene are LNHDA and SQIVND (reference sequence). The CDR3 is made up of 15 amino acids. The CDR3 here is CASSPSRGGQETQYF. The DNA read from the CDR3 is TGTGCCAGTAGTCCGTCCCGCGGGGGGCAAGAGACT.

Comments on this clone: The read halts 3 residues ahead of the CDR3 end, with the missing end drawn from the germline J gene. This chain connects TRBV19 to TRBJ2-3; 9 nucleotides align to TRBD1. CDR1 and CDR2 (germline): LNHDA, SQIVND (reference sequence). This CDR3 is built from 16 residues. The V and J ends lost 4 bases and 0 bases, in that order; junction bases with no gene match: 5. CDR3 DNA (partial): TGTGCCAGTAGTAGGGACAGGGTGCGCAGCACAGATACG. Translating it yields CASSRDRVRSTDT. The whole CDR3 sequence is CASSRDRVRSTDTQYF.

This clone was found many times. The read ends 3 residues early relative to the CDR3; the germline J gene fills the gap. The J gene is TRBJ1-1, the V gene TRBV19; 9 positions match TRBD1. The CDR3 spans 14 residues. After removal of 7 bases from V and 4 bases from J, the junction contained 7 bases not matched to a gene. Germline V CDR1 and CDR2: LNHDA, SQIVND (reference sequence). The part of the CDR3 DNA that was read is TGTGCCAGTATCCACAGGGGGCGGGTCACTGAA. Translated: CASIHRGRVTE. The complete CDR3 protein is CASIHRGRVTEAFF.

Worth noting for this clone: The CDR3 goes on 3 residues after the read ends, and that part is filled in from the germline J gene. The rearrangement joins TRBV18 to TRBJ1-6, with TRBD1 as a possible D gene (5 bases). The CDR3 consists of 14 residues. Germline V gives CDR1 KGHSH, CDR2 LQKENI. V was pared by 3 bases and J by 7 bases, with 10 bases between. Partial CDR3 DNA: TGTGCCAGCTCACCGGGACTGGGAAATTCACCC. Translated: CASSPGLGNSP. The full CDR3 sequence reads CASSPGLGNSPLHF.

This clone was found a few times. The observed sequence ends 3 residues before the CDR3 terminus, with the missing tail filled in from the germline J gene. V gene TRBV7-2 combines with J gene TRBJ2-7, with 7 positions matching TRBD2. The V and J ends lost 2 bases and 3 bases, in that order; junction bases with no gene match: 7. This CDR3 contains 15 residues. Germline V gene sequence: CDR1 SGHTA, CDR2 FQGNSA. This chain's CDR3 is CASSLHPAGDYEQYF. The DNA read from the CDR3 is TGTGCCAGCAGCTTACATCCGGCGGGGGACTACGAG. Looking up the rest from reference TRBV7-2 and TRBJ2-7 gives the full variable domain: GAGVSQSPSNKVTEKGKDVELRCDPISGHTALYWYRQSLGQGLEFLIYFQGNSAPDKSGLPSDRFSAERTGGSVSTLTIQRTQQEDSAVYLCASSLHPAGDYEQYFGPGTRLTVT.

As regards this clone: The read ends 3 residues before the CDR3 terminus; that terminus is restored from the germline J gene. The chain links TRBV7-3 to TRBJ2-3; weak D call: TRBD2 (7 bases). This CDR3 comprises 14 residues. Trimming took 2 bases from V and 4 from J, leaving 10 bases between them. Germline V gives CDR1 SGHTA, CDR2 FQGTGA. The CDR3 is CASSLAGAADTQYF. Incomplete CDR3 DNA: TGTGCCAGCAGCTTAGCGGGGGCAGCAGATACG.

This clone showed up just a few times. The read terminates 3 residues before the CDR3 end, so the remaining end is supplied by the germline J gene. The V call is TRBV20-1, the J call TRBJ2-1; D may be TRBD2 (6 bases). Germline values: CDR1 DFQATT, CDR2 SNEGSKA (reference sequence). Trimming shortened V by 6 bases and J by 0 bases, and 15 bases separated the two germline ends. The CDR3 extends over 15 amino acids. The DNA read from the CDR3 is TGCAGTGCCCCACCCTTTAGCGGCTCCTACAATGAG. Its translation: CSAPPFSGSYNE. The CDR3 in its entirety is CSAPPFSGSYNEQFF.

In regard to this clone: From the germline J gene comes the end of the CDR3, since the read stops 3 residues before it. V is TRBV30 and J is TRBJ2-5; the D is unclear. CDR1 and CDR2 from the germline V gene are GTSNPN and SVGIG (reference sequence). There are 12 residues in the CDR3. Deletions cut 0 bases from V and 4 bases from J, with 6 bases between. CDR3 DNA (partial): TGTGCCTGGAGTGTACAAGGAGAGACC. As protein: CAWSVQGET. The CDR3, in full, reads CAWSVQGETQYF.

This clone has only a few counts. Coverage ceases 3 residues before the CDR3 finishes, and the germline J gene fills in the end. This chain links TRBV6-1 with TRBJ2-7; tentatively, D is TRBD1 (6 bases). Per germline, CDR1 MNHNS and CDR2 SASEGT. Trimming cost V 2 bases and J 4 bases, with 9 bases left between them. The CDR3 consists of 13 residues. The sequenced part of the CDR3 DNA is TGTGCCAGCAGTGAAAAGGGGGTGTACGAG. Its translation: CASSEKGVYE. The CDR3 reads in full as CASSEKGVYEQYF.

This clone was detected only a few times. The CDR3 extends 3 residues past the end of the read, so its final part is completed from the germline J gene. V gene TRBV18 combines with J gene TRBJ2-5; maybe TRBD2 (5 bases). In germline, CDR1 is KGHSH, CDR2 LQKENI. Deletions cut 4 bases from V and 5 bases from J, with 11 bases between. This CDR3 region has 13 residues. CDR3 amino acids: CASSQGTGETQYF. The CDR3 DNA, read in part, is TGTGCCAGCTCACAGGGCACGGGGGAGACC. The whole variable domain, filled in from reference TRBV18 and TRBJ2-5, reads NAGVMQNPRHLVRRRGQEARLRCSPMKGHSHVYWYRQLPEEGLKFMVYLQKENIIDESGMPKERFSAEFPKEGPSILRIQQVVRGDSAAYFCASSQGTGETQYFGPGTRLLVL.

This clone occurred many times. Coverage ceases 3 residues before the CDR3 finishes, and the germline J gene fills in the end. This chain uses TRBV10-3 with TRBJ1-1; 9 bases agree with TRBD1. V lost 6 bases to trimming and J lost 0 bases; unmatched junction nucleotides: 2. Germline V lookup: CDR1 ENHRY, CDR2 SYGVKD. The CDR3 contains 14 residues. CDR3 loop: CAISGTGMNTEAFF. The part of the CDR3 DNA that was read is TGTGCCATCAGCGGGACAGGGATGAACACTGAA.

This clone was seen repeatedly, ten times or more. This CDR3 reads CSANPPGTNYGYTF. The part of the CDR3 DNA that was read is TGCAGTGCTAATCCCCCAGGGACTAACTATGGC. J is TRBJ1-2 and V is TRBV20-1; tentative D call: TRBD1 (5 bases). The read terminates 3 residues before the CDR3 end, so the remaining end is supplied by the germline J gene. The V end lost 4 bases, the J end lost 0 bases, and 12 bases lay between the germline ends. CDR3 size: 14 residues. In germline, CDR1 is DFQATT, CDR2 SNEGSKA (reference sequence).

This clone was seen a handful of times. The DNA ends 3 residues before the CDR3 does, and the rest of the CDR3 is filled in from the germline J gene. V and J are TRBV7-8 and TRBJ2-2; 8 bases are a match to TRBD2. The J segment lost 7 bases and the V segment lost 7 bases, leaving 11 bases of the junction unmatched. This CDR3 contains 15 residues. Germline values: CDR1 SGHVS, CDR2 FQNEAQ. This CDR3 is CASKTSGGALGELFF. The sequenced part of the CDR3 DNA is TGTGCCAGCAAAACTAGCGGTGGGGCCCTCGGGGAG.